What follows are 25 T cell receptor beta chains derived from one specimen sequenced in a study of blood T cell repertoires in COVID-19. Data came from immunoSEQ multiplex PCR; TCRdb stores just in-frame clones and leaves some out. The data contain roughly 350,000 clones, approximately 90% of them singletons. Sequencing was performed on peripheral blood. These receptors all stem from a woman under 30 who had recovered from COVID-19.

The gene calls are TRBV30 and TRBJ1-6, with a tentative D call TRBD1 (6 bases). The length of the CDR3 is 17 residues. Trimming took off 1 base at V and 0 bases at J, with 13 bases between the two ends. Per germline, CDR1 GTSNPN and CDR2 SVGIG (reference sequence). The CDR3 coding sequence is TGTGCCTGGAGTGCCAGAGACAGGAGCTCCTATAATTCACCCCTCCACTTT. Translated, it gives CAWSARDRSSYNSPLHF.

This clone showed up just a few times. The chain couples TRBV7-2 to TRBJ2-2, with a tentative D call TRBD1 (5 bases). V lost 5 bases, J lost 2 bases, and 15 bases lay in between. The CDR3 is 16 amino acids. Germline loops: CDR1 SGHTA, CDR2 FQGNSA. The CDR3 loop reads CASSDRARANTGELFF. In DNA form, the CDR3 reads TGTGCCAGCAGCGACAGAGCCCGGGCCAACACCGGGGAGCTGTTTTTT.

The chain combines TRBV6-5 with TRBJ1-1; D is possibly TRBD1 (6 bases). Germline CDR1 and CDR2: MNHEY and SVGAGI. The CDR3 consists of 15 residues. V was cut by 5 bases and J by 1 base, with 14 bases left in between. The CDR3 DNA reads TGTGCCAGCAGTCGGGGGGGCAGGGGGAACACTGAAGCTTTCTTT. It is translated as CASSRGGRGNTEAFF.

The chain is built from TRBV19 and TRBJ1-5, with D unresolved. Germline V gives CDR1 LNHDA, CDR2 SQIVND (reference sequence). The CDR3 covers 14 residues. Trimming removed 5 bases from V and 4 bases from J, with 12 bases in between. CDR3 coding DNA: TGTGCCAGTAGTCTAGCCTCGGGAAATCAGCCCCAGCATTTT. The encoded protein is CASSLASGNQPQHF.

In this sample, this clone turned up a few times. CDR3 residues: CASSLDRHYGYTF. In DNA form, the CDR3 reads TGTGCCAGCAGCCTAGACAGGCACTATGGCTACACCTTC. The V call is TRBV12-3 or TRBV12-4, the J call TRBJ1-2; TRBD1 might be the D (6 bases). This CDR3 has 13 residues. V was trimmed by 6 bases and J by 3 bases, leaving 11 bases between them.

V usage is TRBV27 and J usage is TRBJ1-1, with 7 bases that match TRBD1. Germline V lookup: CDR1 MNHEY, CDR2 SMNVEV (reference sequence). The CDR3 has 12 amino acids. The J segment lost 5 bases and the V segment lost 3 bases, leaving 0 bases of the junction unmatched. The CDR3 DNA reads TGTGCCAGCAGTTTCAGGGGGACTGAAGCTTTCTTT. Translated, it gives CASSFRGTEAFF.

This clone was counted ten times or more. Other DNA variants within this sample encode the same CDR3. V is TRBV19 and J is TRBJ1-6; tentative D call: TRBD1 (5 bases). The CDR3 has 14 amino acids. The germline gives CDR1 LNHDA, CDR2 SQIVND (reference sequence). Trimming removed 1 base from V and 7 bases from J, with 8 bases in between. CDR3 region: CASSIAGGNSPLHF. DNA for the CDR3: TGTGCCAGTAGTATAGCTGGGGGGAATTCACCCCTCCACTTT.

The CDR3: CASTTRAEFYGYTF. As DNA, the CDR3 is TGTGCCAGCACAACGAGGGCTGAGTTCTATGGCTACACCTTC. This chain uses TRBV9 with TRBJ1-2; D is undetermined. V was cut by 6 bases and J by 4 bases, with 16 bases left in between. The germline V gene encodes CDR1 SGDLS and CDR2 YYNGEE. This CDR3 spans 14 amino acids. Full variable domain (remainder filled in from reference TRBV9 and TRBJ1-2): DSGVTQTPKHLITATGQRVTLRCSPRSGDLSVYWYQQSLDQGLQFLIQYYNGEERAKGNILERFSAQQFPDLHSELNLSSLELGDSALYFCASTTRAEFYGYTFGSGTRLTVV.

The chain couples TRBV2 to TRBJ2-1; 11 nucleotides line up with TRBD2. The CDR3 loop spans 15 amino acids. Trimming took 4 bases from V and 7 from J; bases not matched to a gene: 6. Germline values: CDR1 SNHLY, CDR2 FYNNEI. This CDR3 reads CASSGTSGSWNEQFF. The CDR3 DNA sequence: TGTGCCAGCAGTGGAACTAGCGGGAGTTGGAATGAGCAGTTCTTC.

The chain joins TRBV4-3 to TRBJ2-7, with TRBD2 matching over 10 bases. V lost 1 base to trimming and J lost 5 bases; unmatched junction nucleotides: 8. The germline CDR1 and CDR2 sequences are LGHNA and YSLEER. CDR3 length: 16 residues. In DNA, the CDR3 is TGCGCCAGCAGCCAAGGGAAGGTTCTAGCGGGAGACGAGCAGTACGTC. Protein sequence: CASSQGKVLAGDEQYV.

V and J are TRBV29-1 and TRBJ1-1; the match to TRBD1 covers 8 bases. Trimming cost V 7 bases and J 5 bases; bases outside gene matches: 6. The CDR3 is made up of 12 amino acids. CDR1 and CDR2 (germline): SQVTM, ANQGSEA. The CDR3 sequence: CSGDRGGTEAFF. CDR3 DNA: TGCAGCGGCGACAGGGGTGGGACTGAAGCTTTCTTT. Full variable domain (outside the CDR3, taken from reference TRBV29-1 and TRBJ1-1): SAVISQKPSRDICQRGTSLTIQCQVDSQVTMMFWYRQQPGQSLTLIATANQGSEATYESGFVIDKFPISRPNLTFSTLTVSNMSPEDSSIYLCSGDRGGTEAFFGQGTRLTVV.

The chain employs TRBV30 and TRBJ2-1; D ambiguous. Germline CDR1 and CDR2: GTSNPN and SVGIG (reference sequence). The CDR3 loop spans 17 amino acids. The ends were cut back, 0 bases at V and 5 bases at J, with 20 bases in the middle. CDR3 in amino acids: CAWSVPPFRHFNNEQFF. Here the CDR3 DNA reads TGTGCCTGGAGTGTACCCCCTTTTCGACATTTTAACAATGAGCAGTTCTTC.

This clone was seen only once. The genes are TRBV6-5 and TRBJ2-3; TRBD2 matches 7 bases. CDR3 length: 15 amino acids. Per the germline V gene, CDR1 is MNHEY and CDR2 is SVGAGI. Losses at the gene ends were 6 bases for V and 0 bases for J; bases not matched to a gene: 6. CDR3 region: CASSPLAESTDTQYF. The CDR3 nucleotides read TGTGCCAGCAGCCCCCTAGCGGAGAGCACAGATACGCAGTATTTT.

The CDR3 sequence: CASSFASSYNEQFF. CDR3 DNA: TGCGCCAGCAGCTTTGCGTCCTCCTACAATGAGCAGTTCTTC. V usage is TRBV5-1 and J usage is TRBJ2-1; D call uncertain. Germline V lookup: CDR1 SGHRS, CDR2 YFSETQ. V was pared by 2 bases and J by 0 bases, with 6 bases between. The CDR3 length is 14 residues.

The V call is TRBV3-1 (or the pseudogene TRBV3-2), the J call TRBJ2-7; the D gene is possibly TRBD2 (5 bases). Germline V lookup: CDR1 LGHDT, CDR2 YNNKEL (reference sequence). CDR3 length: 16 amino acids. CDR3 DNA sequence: TGTGCCAGCAGCCAAGACGGGATTTACTCGGTACGCGAGAAGTACGTC. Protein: CASSQDGIYSVREKYV.

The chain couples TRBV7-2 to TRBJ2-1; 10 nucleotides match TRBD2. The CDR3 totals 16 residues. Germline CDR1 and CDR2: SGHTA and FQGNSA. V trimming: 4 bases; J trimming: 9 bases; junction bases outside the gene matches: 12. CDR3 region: CASSSRRLAGVFEQFF. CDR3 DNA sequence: TGTGCCAGCAGCTCCCGACGGCTAGCGGGAGTATTTGAGCAGTTCTTC.

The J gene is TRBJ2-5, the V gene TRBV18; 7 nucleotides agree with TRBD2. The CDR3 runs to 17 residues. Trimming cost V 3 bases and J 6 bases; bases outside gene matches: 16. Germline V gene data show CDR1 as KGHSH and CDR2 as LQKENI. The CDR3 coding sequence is TGTGCCAGCTCACCTGTAGCGGGCCCAACCGACGGAAAGACCCAGTACTTC. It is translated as CASSPVAGPTDGKTQYF.

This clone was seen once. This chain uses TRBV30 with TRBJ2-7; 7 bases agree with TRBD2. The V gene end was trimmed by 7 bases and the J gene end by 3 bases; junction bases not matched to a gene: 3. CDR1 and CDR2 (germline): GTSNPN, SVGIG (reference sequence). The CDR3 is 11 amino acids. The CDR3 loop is CASSGGYEQYV. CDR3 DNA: TGTGCCTCATCGGGGGGCTACGAGCAGTACGTC.

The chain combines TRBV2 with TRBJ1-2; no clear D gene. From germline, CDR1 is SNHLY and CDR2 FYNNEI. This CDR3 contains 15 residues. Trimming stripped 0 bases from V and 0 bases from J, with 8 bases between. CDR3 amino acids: CASSEAAQANYGYTF. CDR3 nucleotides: TGTGCCAGCAGTGAAGCAGCCCAAGCTAACTATGGCTACACCTTC.

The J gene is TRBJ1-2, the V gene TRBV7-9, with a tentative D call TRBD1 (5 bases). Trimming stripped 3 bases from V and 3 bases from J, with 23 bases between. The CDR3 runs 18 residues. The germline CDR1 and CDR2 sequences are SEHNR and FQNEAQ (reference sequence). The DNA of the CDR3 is TGTGCCAGCAGCTTCGCGGGGGAGAGTCGGAGGGTCTACTATGGCTACACCTTC. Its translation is CASSFAGESRRVYYGYTF.

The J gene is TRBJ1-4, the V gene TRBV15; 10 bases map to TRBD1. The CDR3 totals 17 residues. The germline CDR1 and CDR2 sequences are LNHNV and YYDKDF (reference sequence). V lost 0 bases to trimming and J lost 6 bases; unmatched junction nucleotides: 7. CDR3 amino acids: CATSRDVLTGGYEKLFF. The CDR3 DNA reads TGTGCCACCAGCAGAGATGTTCTGACAGGGGGCTATGAAAAACTGTTTTTT. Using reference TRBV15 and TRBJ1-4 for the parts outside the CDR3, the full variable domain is DAMVIQNPRYQVTQFGKPVTLSCSQTLNHNVMYWYQQKSSQAPKLLFHYYDKDFNNEADTPDNFQSRRPNTSFCFLDIRSPGLGDTAMYLCATSRDVLTGGYEKLFFGSGTQLSVL.

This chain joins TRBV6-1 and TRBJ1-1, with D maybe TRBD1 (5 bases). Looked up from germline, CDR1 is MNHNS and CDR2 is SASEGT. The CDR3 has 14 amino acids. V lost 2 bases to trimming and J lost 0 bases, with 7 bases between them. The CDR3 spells CASSEPGMNTEAFF. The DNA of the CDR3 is TGTGCCAGCAGTGAACCAGGGATGAACACTGAAGCTTTCTTT.

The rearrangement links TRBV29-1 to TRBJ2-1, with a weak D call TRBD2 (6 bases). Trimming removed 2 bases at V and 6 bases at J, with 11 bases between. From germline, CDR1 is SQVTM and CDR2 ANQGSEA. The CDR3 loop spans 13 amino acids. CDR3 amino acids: CSVELGGTNEQFF. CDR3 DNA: TGCAGCGTTGAACTGGGGGGAACCAATGAGCAGTTCTTC.

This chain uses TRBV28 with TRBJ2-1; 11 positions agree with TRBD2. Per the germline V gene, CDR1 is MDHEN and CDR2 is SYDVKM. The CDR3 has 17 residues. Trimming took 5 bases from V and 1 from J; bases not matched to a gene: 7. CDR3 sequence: CASSPGLAEHSYNEQFF. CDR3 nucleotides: TGTGCCAGCAGTCCGGGACTAGCGGAACATTCCTACAATGAGCAGTTCTTC.

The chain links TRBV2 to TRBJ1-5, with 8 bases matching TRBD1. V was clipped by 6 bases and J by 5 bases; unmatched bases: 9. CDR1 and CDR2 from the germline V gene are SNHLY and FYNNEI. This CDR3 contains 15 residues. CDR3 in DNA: TGTGCCAGCAGGGCCGACAGGGGCGGACATCAGCCCCAGCATTTT. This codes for CASRADRGGHQPQHF.